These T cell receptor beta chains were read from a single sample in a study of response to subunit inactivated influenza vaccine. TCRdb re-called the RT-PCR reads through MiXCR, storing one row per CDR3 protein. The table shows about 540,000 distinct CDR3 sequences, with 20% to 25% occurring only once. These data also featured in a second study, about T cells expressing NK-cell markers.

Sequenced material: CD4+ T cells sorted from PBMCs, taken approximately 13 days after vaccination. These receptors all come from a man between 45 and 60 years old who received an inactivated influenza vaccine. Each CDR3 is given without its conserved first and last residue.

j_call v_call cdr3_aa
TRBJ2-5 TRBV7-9 ASSTTSGGFQETQY
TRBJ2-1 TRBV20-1 SASGHGSSYNEQF
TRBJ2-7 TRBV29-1 SVGQSYEQY
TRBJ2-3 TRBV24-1 ATSDPGLADTDTQY
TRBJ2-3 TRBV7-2 ASSLVRGAEY
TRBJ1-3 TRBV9 ASSVLPTGTVGNTIY
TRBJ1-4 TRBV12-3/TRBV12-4 ASSFRPGTGTGEKLF
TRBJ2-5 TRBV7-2 ASSFLGLAGGVVTQY
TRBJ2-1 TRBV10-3 AISDLGEQF
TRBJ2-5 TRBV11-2 ASSKNSRGSGVRETQY
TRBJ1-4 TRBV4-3 ASSQRGEKLF
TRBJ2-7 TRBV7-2 ASSLGGAGVYEQY
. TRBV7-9 ASSSLIRSGAADTQH
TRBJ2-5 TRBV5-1 ASSLDGTGEETQY
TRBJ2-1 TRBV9 ASSWDLSSYNEQF
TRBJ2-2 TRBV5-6 ASSLGARAYLSNTGELF
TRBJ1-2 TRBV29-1 SASGTEGYT
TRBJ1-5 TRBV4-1 ASTRDRGQPQH
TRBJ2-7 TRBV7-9 ASSRGLAGTYEQY
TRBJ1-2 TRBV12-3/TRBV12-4 ASNPRGGGDYGYT
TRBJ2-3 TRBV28 ASSSPPGRPSTDTQY
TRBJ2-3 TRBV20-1 SADPGHLSTDTQY
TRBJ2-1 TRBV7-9 ASSLRSSGRNDEQF
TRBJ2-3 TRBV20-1 SAIGGHDQSTQY
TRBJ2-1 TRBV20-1 SATGLTYNEQF
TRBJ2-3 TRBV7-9 ARLRGTTDTQY
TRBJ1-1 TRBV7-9 ASSQPMGGGGPEAF
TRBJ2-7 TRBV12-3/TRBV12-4 ASSQTGTISYEQY
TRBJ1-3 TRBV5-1 ASSAGTGGLGNTIY
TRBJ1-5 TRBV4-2 ASSQDLQRVRNQPQH
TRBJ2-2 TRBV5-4 ASSLPSNLNTGELF
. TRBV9 ASSLGGSGAFQETQF
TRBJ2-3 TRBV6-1 ASSPDRVETDTQY
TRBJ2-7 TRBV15 ATSRGQGPAYEQY
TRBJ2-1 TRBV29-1 SVDRGLVNEQF
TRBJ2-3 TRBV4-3 ASSQTGGPRFPPY
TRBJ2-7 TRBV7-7 ASSLDRDFEQY
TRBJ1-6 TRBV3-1 ASSQVLDRGLLH
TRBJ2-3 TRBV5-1 ASSPVGGLSADTQY
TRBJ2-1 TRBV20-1 SARAVGGAGQF
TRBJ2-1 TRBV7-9 ASSSSGRERHEQF
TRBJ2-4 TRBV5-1 ASSFSGQGDIQY
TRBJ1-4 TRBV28 ASSASTNEKLF
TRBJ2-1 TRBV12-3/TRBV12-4 ASTTGTYNEQF
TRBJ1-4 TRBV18 ASSPTSTGEKLF
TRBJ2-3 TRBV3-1 ASSPTGTGGLGDTQY
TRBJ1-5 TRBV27 ASSFRQGRQPQH
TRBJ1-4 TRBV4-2 ASSRGDEKLF
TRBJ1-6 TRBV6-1 ASSQQGADNSPLH
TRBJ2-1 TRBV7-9 ASSPQAGISYNEQF
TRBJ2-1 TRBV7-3 ASGPRGSYNEQF